The clone carrying this T cell receptor (beta chain) came up many times. MiXCR, run by TCRdb on the 5' RACE reads, gives a single entry per CDR3 protein. The sample has about 130,000 distinct CDR3 sequences, over 8% seen once. These data are taken from a study of T cells after yellow fever vaccination. From germline, CDR1 is MGHRA and CDR2 YSYEKL. The CDR3 has 13 amino acids. V was clipped by 4 bases and J by 0 bases, with 4 bases between them. The V gene is TRBV4-1, the J gene TRBJ2-4; D is unclear. The sample here was CD8+ T cells sorted from PBMCs, taken on the day of the yellow fever booster vaccination. The receptor's source is a man younger than 35 who received the YFV17D yellow fever vaccine. For the CDR3, the DNA is TGCGCCAGCAGCCTCTCAGCCAAAAACATTCAGTACTTC. Protein: CASSLSAKNIQYF.